Here is one T cell receptor beta chain with its context. The sample holds a few counts of this clonotype. The antigen it recognizes is unknown. No base-level quality is on record; no much larger clone is a single base apart. The sample comes from a study of T cells in Graves' hyperthyroidism and ophthalmopathy (dated by TCRdb to about 2019). At the level of the whole study: Peripheral blood was collected at initial diagnosis, before any treatment. To identify TCR V-J signatures that set the groups apart, the researchers used a discovery cohort of 90 to 100 patients, made up of fewer than 50 with Graves' ophthalmopathy and 57 with stable Graves' hyperthyroidism. Prospective prediction of ophthalmopathy was tested in an independent validation cohort consisting of 18 to 20 hyperthyroidism patients and approximately 16 patients who later progressed to ophthalmopathy. For training and testing, the roughly 93 patients in the discovery cohort were randomly divided in a 7:3 ratio. Thyroid tissue and blood T-cell repertoires from roughly six Graves' hyperthyroidism patients were also compared in the study. Following sampling, methimazole starting at 30 mg daily was given to hyperthyroidism patients, and high-dose intravenous methylprednisolone was given to ophthalmopathy patients. According to the paper, TCR Vbeta CDR3 sequencing was carried out on approximately 140 peripheral blood samples, which came from over 40 ophthalmopathy, 75 to 80 hyperthyroidism and roughly 17 progressor patients. The paper's findings and limits, for the study overall: During validation, the model predicted progression to ophthalmopathy a median of around 6 months ahead of onset, with more than 55% sensitivity and 72.22% specificity. No statistical method was used to set the sample size in advance, and investigators knew the group allocation. In cross-validation, a model built on a 13 V-J signature told ophthalmopathy apart from stable hyperthyroidism with 85% to 90% sensitivity and roughly 83% specificity, and in testing the same model reached 80%/75%. Blood samples also contained most of the expanded thyroid clonotypes (frequency above 0.001), which suggests that blood repertoires may reflect thyroid immune responses.

Hyperthyroidism patients were newly diagnosed, had a disease duration of under 2 months, and were aged 18 to 65 years. Any patient with an uncontrolled infection, another autoimmune disease, pregnancy or lactation was excluded. Clinical symptoms, serum thyroxine and TRAb, thyroid ultrasound, and orbital computed tomography formed the basis for the diagnoses. For progressor patients, blood was drawn at the first diagnosis of hyperthyroidism, before any ophthalmopathy symptoms had appeared. PBMCs were isolated from roughly 10 ml of fresh peripheral blood by Ficoll-Paque density gradient centrifugation. Progressor patients were initially diagnosed with Graves' hyperthyroidism and developed ophthalmopathy during follow-up. Total RNA was extracted using Trizol reagent, and RNA quality was assessed on an Agilent 2100 Bioanalyzer. The TCR beta CDR3 regions were amplified from the RNA transcripts. A first-round RT-PCR of the TCR CDR3 used the HTBI primer set with the Qiagen OneStep RT-PCR kit. Libraries were constructed in a second round of multiplex PCR, after which size selection and purification were performed. Sequencing of the libraries was done on an Illumina HiSeq2000 using paired-end 100 bp reads. On the authors' methods: SOAPnuke was used to process the raw data, throwing out any read that contained adapters or uncalled bases, had a mean Phred below 15, or lacked an exact constant-primer or identifier match. COPE v1.2.5 was used to merge high-quality paired reads, and clonotypes were defined as unique nucleotide sequences. MiTCR v1.1 was used to align the clonotypes against IMGT TRBV, TRBD and TRBJ reference segments. The analysis was restricted to V-J combinations with a frequency above 0.0001, which together covered 99% to 99.2% of the repertoires. A TCS score was defined as the ratio between F50 (clonal expansion) and ExV (chaos), using BLOSUM62-based TCRdist between CDR3 peptides within each V-J. Welch's t-statistics and random forest reduced 450 to 600 V-J features to about 12, which were used in a naive Bayes classifier (R e1071). TCRdb redid the processing of the public reads, applying fastp at Q25 and MiXCR, and retained in-frame beta chains. Every entry covers one CDR3 protein and lists the most common genes and DNA from its rows. It is TCRdb's table, rather than the study itself, that gives the V and J calls and clone size. In this sample the table shows about 350,000 distinct CDR3 sequences, about a sixth of which occur a single time. The top ten clones comprise roughly a third of the sample.

Based on the germline V gene, the CDR1 and CDR2 sequences are LGHNA and YNFKEQ. From its cysteine to its phenylalanine, the CDR3 spans 17 amino acids. This entry keeps only the CDR3 DNA: 51 bases, framed from base 1. The V end loses 0 bases and the J end loses 6 bases, and a stretch of 19 bases separates them. The sample consisted of blood. In this chain, TRBV4-2 is recombined with TRBJ2-3; 6 matching bases give a weak D call of TRBD2. This clonotype originated in a woman aged 25 to 39 with Graves' hyperthyroidism that later progressed to Graves' ophthalmopathy. The DNA sequence is given as TGTGCCAGCAGCCAAGATCTTGGCGGACCTCGGGGGGATACGCAGTATTTT. Protein translation: CASSQDLGGPRGDTQYF.